Listed below are T cell receptor beta chains from one sample, sequenced in a study of OX40 agonist ivuxolimab in advanced cancers. The method was immunoSEQ multiplex PCR; TCRdb's version includes in-frame clones alone and lacks a portion of them. The sample lists about 26,000 clones, 75% to 85% seen once, with about a quarter in the top ten. This specimen consisted of CD4+ or CD8+ T cells sorted from blood, obtained in a trial of the OX40 agonist ivuxolimab. All receptors come from an adult with an advanced solid tumor such as melanoma, head and neck, liver or kidney cancer. Both conserved end residues are part of each CDR3. The D gene is left open where the match is weak. Rows may omit the clone size; those that give it use once, few, many or a size class.

v_call,d_call,cdr3_length,clone_size,j_call,cdr3_aa,cdr3_nt
TRBV7-9,TRBD2,15,.,TRBJ2-7,CASSSGLAGTYEQYF,TGTGCCAGCAGCTCGGGACTAGCGGGGACCTACGAGCAGTACTTC
TRBV27,.,11,.,TRBJ2-7,CASSAGYEQYF,TGTGCCAGCAGTGCCGGTTACGAGCAGTACTTC
TRBV7-3,.,14,.,TRBJ1-2,CASSLFSGDYGYTF,TGTGCCAGCAGCTTATTTTCAGGGGACTATGGCTACACCTTC
TRBV27,.,13,.,TRBJ1-1,CASSLSANTEAFF,TGTGCCAGCAGTTTAAGCGCGAACACTGAAGCTTTCTTT
TRBV4-2,.,12,few,TRBJ1-1,CASSQGTVEAFF,TGTGCCAGCAGCCAAGGGACAGTTGAAGCTTTCTTT
TRBV18,.,14,once,TRBJ2-5,CASSPAGPPETQYF,TGTGCCAGCTCCCCGGCAGGACCACCCGAGACCCAGTACTTC
TRBV28,TRBD1,14,.,TRBJ2-1,CASGGQGNFGEQFF,TGTGCCAGCGGGGGACAGGGGAACTTTGGGGAGCAGTTCTTC
TRBV6-5,TRBD1,14,.,TRBJ1-2,CASSYPGTGHGYTF,TGTGCCAGCAGTTACCCCGGGACAGGGCACGGCTACACCTTC
TRBV7-6,.,11,.,TRBJ1-1,CASSQGTEAFF,TGTGCCAGCTCCCAGGGCACTGAAGCTTTCTTT
TRBV13,TRBD1,16,few,TRBJ1-1,CASSARQGWANTEAFF,TGTGCCAGCAGCGCTCGACAGGGTTGGGCGAACACTGAAGCTTTCTTT
TRBV4-2,.,14,.,TRBJ1-3,CASSLGETRNTIYF,TGTGCCAGCAGCTTAGGGGAGACCCGAAACACCATATATTTT
TRBV28,.,17,.,TRBJ1-5,CASRGWQTWETGQPQHF,TGTGCCAGCAGGGGATGGCAAACATGGGAAACCGGTCAGCCCCAGCATTTT
TRBV27,.,12,.,TRBJ2-7,CASSWQGKEQYF,TGTGCCAGCAGTTGGCAGGGGAAAGAGCAGTACTTC
TRBV28,.,13,few,TRBJ1-6,CASRGSYNSPLHF,TGTGCGTCCCGGGGGTCCTATAATTCACCCCTCCACTTT
TRBV11-2,.,17,.,TRBJ2-3,CASSLDRFRGASDTQYF,TGTGCCAGCAGCTTAGATCGGTTCAGGGGAGCTTCAGATACGCAGTATTTT
TRBV5-6,.,16,.,TRBJ2-4,CASSLVVGEAKNIQYF,TGTGCCAGCAGCTTGGTCGTCGGGGAGGCCAAAAACATTCAGTACTTC
TRBV10-1,.,14,.,TRBJ1-1,CASSEQGRSAEAFF,TGCGCCAGCAGTGAGCAGGGGCGTTCGGCTGAAGCTTTCTTT
TRBV9,.,12,.,TRBJ1-1,CASSGGRSEAFF,TGTGCCAGCAGCGGGGGGCGGAGTGAAGCTTTCTTT
TRBV28,.,15,once,TRBJ2-6,CASREEALGANVLTF,TGTGCCAGCAGGGAGGAAGCGCTAGGGGCCAACGTCCTGACTTTC
TRBV6-5,TRBD2,12,once,TRBJ2-5,CATIAGGETQYF,TGTGCCACCATAGCGGGGGGGGAGACCCAGTACTTC
TRBV7-2,.,14,once,TRBJ2-1,CASSLDGNYNEQFF,TGTGCCAGCAGCTTAGACGGCAACTACAATGAGCAGTTCTTC
TRBV19,.,15,.,TRBJ2-3,CASSIFAGMTDTQYF,TGTGCCAGTAGTATCTTCGCGGGGATGACAGATACGCAGTATTTT
TRBV6-1,.,14,.,TRBJ2-7,CASSEWGSRYEQYF,TGTGCCAGCAGTGAATGGGGTAGTCGCTACGAGCAGTACTTC
TRBV2,.,16,.,TRBJ2-1,CASSPLRGNSYNEQFF,TGTGCCAGCAGTCCCCTGAGGGGAAACTCCTACAATGAGCAGTTCTTC
TRBV4-1,.,18,once,TRBJ1-1,CASSQDGGLGRLNTEAFF,TGCGCCAGCAGCCAAGACGGGGGGTTGGGCCGTCTGAACACTGAAGCTTTCTTT
TRBV6-5,TRBD1,15,.,TRBJ1-5,CASRPTGTGAQPQHF,TGTGCCAGCAGGCCGACCGGGACAGGGGCTCAGCCCCAGCATTTT
TRBV6-5,.,12,few,TRBJ2-5,CAVGLVSETQYF,TGTGCCGTGGGGCTAGTGTCGGAGACCCAGTACTTC
TRBV7-6,TRBD2,15,.,TRBJ2-1,CASSPPGREVDEQFF,TGTGCCAGCAGCCCCCCCGGGCGGGAGGTCGATGAGCAGTTCTTC